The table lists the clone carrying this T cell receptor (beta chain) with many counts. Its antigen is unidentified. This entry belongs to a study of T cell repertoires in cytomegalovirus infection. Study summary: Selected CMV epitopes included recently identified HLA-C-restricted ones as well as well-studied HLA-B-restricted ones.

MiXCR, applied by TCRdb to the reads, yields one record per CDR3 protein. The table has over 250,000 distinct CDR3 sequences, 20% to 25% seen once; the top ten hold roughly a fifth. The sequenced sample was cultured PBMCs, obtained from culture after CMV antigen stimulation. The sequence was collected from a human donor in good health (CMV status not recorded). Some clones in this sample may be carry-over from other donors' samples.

The CDR3 sequence is CASSIAEYRSYTF. The CDR3 DNA is TGTGCCAGCAGTATCGCGGAATACAGGAGCTACACCTTC. The rearrangement links TRBV12-3 or TRBV12-4 to TRBJ1-2; perhaps TRBD1 as D (5 bases). V dropped 5 bases and J dropped 9 bases, with 16 bases sitting between them. The length of the CDR3 is 13 residues.